The 31 T cell receptor beta chains below all came from one sample that was sequenced in a study of blood T cell repertoires in COVID-19. TCRdb's copy holds only in-frame clones and misses some; the assay was immunoSEQ multiplex PCR. The repertoire holds some 120,000 clones, approximately 81% seen once, with about 40% in the top ten. The sample taken for sequencing was peripheral blood. These receptor sequences come from a middle-aged man with active or convalescent COVID-19.

This chain uses TRBV10-3 with TRBJ1-1; 7 positions agree with TRBD1. Germline V CDR1 and CDR2: ENHRY, SYGVKD. The CDR3 spans 15 residues. Trimming at V came to 6 bases and at J to 0 bases, leaving 7 bases not matched to a gene. CDR3 sequence reads: CAIRITGDMNTEAFF. CDR3 nucleotides: TGTGCCATCAGGATAACAGGGGACATGAACACTGAAGCTTTCTTT.

As concerns this clone: This CDR3 is also generated by other DNA sequences in the sample. In nucleotides, the CDR3 is TGTGCCAGCAGATTGACAGGGGGCGGTGGCTACACCTTC. Translated, it gives CASRLTGGGGYTF. The rearrangement links TRBV2 to TRBJ1-2; 10 bases are shared with TRBD1. This CDR3 region has 13 residues. Trimming removed 6 bases from V and 7 bases from J; junction bases left unmatched: 5. Germline V CDR1 and CDR2: SNHLY, FYNNEI.

The rearrangement joins TRBV14 to TRBJ2-7, with unresolved D. The germline V gene encodes CDR1 SGHDN and CDR2 FVKESK. The CDR3 contains 14 residues. Trimming shortened V by 1 base and J by 4 bases, and 11 bases separated the two germline ends. The CDR3 DNA sequence: TGTGCCAGCAGCCAAGGGGCAGGTCCATACGAGCAGTACTTC. Residues: CASSQGAGPYEQYF.

The chain joins TRBV7-8 to TRBJ1-2, with TRBD1 matching 8 bases. CDR1 SGHVS and CDR2 FQNEAQ come from the germline V gene. This CDR3 contains 14 residues. The J segment lost 1 base and the V segment lost 5 bases, leaving 3 bases of the junction unmatched. CDR3 residues: CASSAGQDNYGYTF. The CDR3 nucleotides are TGTGCCAGCAGCGCGGGACAGGATAACTATGGCTACACCTTC. The whole variable domain, remainder taken from reference TRBV7-8 and TRBJ1-2, is GAGVSQSPRYKVAKRGQDVALRCDPISGHVSLFWYQQALGQGPEFLTYFQNEAQLDKSGLPSDRFFAERPEGSVSTLKIQRTQQEDSAVYLCASSAGQDNYGYTFGSGTRLTVV.

This chain links TRBV9 with TRBJ1-4; 7 nucleotides match TRBD1. Trimming took 3 bases from V and 5 from J; bases not matched to a gene: 7. Germline-derived CDR1 and CDR2 are SGDLS and YYNGEE. CDR3 length equals 15 residues. CDR3 in DNA: TGTGCCAGCAGCGCCCACACAGGGGTGAATGAAAAACTGTTTTTT. Its protein is CASSAHTGVNEKLFF.

The chain carries TRBV14 and TRBJ2-5; D might be TRBD1 (5 bases). The CDR3 is made up of 14 amino acids. With 1 base removed from V and 5 bases from J, the gap between germline ends came to 11 bases. Germline V gene lookup returns CDR1 SGHDN and CDR2 FVKESK. The CDR3 sequence is CASSQGTPRETQYF. CDR3 in DNA: TGTGCCAGCAGCCAAGGGACACCCAGGGAGACCCAGTACTTC.

This chain joins TRBV4-3 and TRBJ1-2; D is unresolved. V lost 4 bases and J 4 bases, leaving 13 bases between the germline ends. In germline, CDR1 is LGHNA, CDR2 YSLEER. The CDR3 has 14 residues. CDR3 DNA sequence: TGCGCCAGCAGCCCGGGGTTGCGTAGCTATGGCTACACCTTC. Translated: CASSPGLRSYGYTF.

This sequence joins TRBV6-8 and TRBJ1-5, with D unresolved. The length of the CDR3 is 17 residues. Trimming took off 5 bases at V and 5 bases at J, with 22 bases between the two ends. Germline assignment: CDR1 MNHGY and CDR2 SAAAGT. CDR3 in amino acids: CASSKPQCGPQDQPQHF. The CDR3 DNA reads as TGTGCCAGCAGTAAACCCCAGTGTGGCCCACAAGATCAGCCCCAGCATTTT.

The CDR3 here is CASSGGTSFESYNEQFF. Here the CDR3 DNA reads TGTGCCAGCAGTGGTGGGACTAGCTTTGAATCCTACAATGAGCAGTTCTTC. This chain links TRBV2 with TRBJ2-1, with 9 bases identical to TRBD2. The CDR3 sequence is 17 residues long. Germline lookup yields CDR1 SNHLY and CDR2 FYNNEI. J gave up 1 base and V 4 bases, and 8 bases lay outside the gene matches. The complete variable domain, with remaining parts taken from reference TRBV2 and TRBJ2-1, reads EPEVTQTPSHQVTQMGQEVILRCVPISNHLYFYWYRQILGQKVEFLVSFYNNEISEKSEIFDDQFSVERPDGSNFTLKIRSTKLEDSAMYFCASSGGTSFESYNEQFFGPGTRLTVL.

The CDR3 sequence: CASSLGPGGAKNIQYF. The CDR3 DNA reads TGTGCCAGCAGCTTAGGACCTGGAGGGGCCAAAAACATTCAGTACTTC. V usage is TRBV7-2 and J usage is TRBJ2-4, with D possibly being TRBD2 (6 bases). V was trimmed by 1 base and J by 1 base, leaving 11 bases between them. Germline loops: CDR1 SGHTA, CDR2 FQGNSA. The length of the CDR3 is 16 residues.

V is TRBV29-1 and J is TRBJ1-2; 7 bases map to TRBD1. The V and J ends lost 3 bases and 7 bases, in that order; junction bases with no gene match: 8. The CDR3 consists of 13 residues. Germline lookup yields CDR1 SQVTM and CDR2 ANQGSEA. The CDR3 spells CSVEKGRGTGYTF. CDR3 DNA sequence: TGCAGCGTTGAGAAGGGCAGGGGGACTGGCTACACCTTC.

The gene calls are TRBV4-2 and TRBJ1-4; TRBD1 agrees at 8 bases. This CDR3 has 16 amino acids. J gave up 8 bases and V 0 bases, and 8 bases lay outside the gene matches. The V gene's germline CDR1 is LGHNA and CDR2 YNFKEQ. This CDR3 reads CASSQDPGTGYEKLFF. CDR3 nucleotide sequence: TGTGCCAGCAGCCAAGATCCTGGGACAGGATACGAAAAACTGTTTTTT.

CDR3 DNA: TGCAGCGTTGCGCGGGGTGGGTATGGCTACACCTTC. Translated, it gives CSVARGGYGYTF. This chain connects TRBV29-1 to TRBJ1-2, with D uncertain. Trimming removed 4 bases from V and 5 bases from J, with 11 bases in between. Germline loops: CDR1 SQVTM, CDR2 ANQGSEA. This CDR3 is built from 12 residues. The full variable domain, rest sourced from reference TRBV29-1 and TRBJ1-2, is SAVISQKPSRDICQRGTSLTIQCQVDSQVTMMFWYRQQPGQSLTLIATANQGSEATYESGFVIDKFPISRPNLTFSTLTVSNMSPEDSSIYLCSVARGGYGYTFGSGTRLTVV.

The table lists this clone with a count of one. This chain uses TRBV6-5 with TRBJ1-5; a possible D gene is TRBD1 (5 bases). The length of the CDR3 is 15 residues. CDR1 and CDR2 (germline): MNHEY, SVGAGI. The V end lost 2 bases, the J end lost 2 bases, and 10 bases lay between the germline ends. CDR3 sequence reads: CASSYGRVGNQPQHF. The CDR3 DNA reads TGTGCCAGCAGTTACGGCAGGGTCGGCAATCAGCCCCAGCATTTT.

J is TRBJ2-1 and V is TRBV4-1; no clear D. The CDR3 is 12 residues long. Trimming pared 3 bases from V and 7 bases from J, leaving 7 bases between. Germline CDR1 is MGHRA and CDR2 is YSYEKL. The CDR3: CASSQVQNEQFF. DNA for the CDR3: TGCGCCAGCAGCCAGGTCCAGAATGAGCAGTTCTTC.

V usage is TRBV6-5 and J usage is TRBJ2-3, with 7 positions matching TRBD1. The ends lost 8 bases at V and 0 bases at J; junction bases unmatched: 8. In germline, CDR1 is MNHEY, CDR2 SVGAGI. This CDR3 has 15 amino acids. The CDR3 DNA reads TGTGCCAGCGCCGAAGGGACAGCTAGCACAGATACGCAGTATTTT. Protein sequence: CASAEGTASTDTQYF.

The V call is TRBV7-6, the J call TRBJ2-1, with 11 bases aligning to TRBD1. The CDR3 spans 17 residues. Germline assignment: CDR1 SGHVS and CDR2 FNYEAQ. The V gene end was trimmed by 1 base and the J gene end by 4 bases; junction bases not matched to a gene: 6. CDR3: CASSLEGGTGGYNEQFF. The CDR3 DNA is TGTGCCAGCAGCTTAGAAGGAGGGACAGGGGGTTACAATGAGCAGTTCTTC.

This chain joins TRBV29-1 and TRBJ1-1; D is ambiguous. Germline CDR1 is SQVTM and CDR2 is ANQGSEA. The length of the CDR3 is 11 residues. The V end lost 4 bases, the J end lost 4 bases, and 7 bases lay between the germline ends. Here the CDR3 reads CSVVEVTEAFF. Written as DNA, the CDR3 is TGCAGCGTTGTTGAGGTCACTGAAGCTTTCTTT.

The rearrangement links TRBV10-3 to TRBJ1-2; 7 bases match TRBD1. V lost 3 bases, J lost 7 bases, and 11 bases stayed unmatched. The CDR3 has 15 amino acids. Germline CDR1 reads ENHRY; CDR2 reads SYGVKD. This chain's CDR3 is CAISDSGGPSFGYTF. The CDR3 DNA reads TGTGCCATCAGTGACTCAGGGGGTCCCTCCTTTGGCTACACCTTC.

The chain couples TRBV24-1 to TRBJ2-2, with D hard to call. V lost 1 base and J 5 bases, leaving 13 bases between the germline ends. There are 16 residues in the CDR3. The germline V gene encodes CDR1 KGHDR and CDR2 SFDVKD. The CDR3 protein is CATSDFTGRGTGELFF. The CDR3, as DNA: TGTGCCACCAGTGATTTCACCGGCAGAGGAACCGGGGAGCTGTTTTTT.

V gene TRBV30 combines with J gene TRBJ2-3, with unresolved D. Trimming removed 2 bases from V and 10 bases from J, with 10 bases in between. Germline V gene data show CDR1 as GTSNPN and CDR2 as SVGIG (reference sequence). The CDR3 length is 11 residues. CDR3 in DNA: TGTGCCTGGAGTCCCGGCCTAGCGCAGTATTTT. This translates into CAWSPGLAQYF.

The chain has TRBV4-3 and TRBJ1-2, with 10 bases fitting TRBD1. Germline loops: CDR1 LGHNA, CDR2 YSLEER. The CDR3 is made up of 16 amino acids. Germline trimming cut 1 base from V and 6 bases from J; bases unmatched to any gene: 8. CDR3 nucleotides: TGCGCCAGCAGCCAAGGAGCGGGACAGGGGAGCCATGGCTACACCTTC. Residues: CASSQGAGQGSHGYTF.

The chain combines TRBV2 with TRBJ1-1; D may be TRBD1 (5 bases). This CDR3 has 16 amino acids. CDR1 and CDR2 from the germline V gene are SNHLY and FYNNEI. V lost 8 bases and J 5 bases, leaving 24 bases between the germline ends. The CDR3, as DNA: TGTGCCAGCGCGGATGGCGGTGGGGGGGAGAAGACTGAAGCTTTCTTT. Protein product: CASADGGGGEKTEAFF.

V gene TRBV10-3 combines with J gene TRBJ1-4; 8 bases line up with TRBD1. In germline, CDR1 is ENHRY, CDR2 SYGVKD. The CDR3 is 14 residues long. V was pared by 5 bases and J by 7 bases, with 6 bases of the junction left unmatched. The CDR3 sequence: CAISSQGAGEKLFF. Here the CDR3 DNA reads TGTGCCATCAGTTCTCAGGGGGCTGGTGAAAAACTGTTTTTT.

This clone showed up just once. The V and J genes are TRBV19 and TRBJ1-1; D is uncertain. The ends were cut back, 1 base at V and 1 base at J, with 10 bases in the middle. Germline V CDR1 and CDR2: LNHDA, SQIVND (reference sequence). The CDR3 has 15 amino acids. The CDR3 sequence is CASSIGSSGNTEAFF. For the CDR3, the DNA is TGTGCCAGTAGTATAGGTAGCTCGGGGAACACTGAAGCTTTCTTT.

This clone has a handful of counts. The chain employs TRBV2 and TRBJ2-3; possible D gene TRBD2, 5 bases. Germline loops: CDR1 SNHLY, CDR2 FYNNEI. CDR3 length: 12 residues. Trimming removed 3 bases at V and 6 bases at J, with 7 bases between. CDR3 DNA sequence: TGTGCCAGCAGTGAGGAGGCGGATACGCAGTATTTT. This translates into CASSEEADTQYF. Full variable domain (rest looked up from reference TRBV2 and TRBJ2-3): EPEVTQTPSHQVTQMGQEVILRCVPISNHLYFYWYRQILGQKVEFLVSFYNNEISEKSEIFDDQFSVERPDGSNFTLKIRSTKLEDSAMYFCASSEEADTQYFGPGTRLTVL.

The genes are TRBV30 and TRBJ2-7; 9 nucleotides agree with TRBD2. J was trimmed by 0 bases and V by 7 bases; bases with no gene match: 4. This CDR3 comprises 13 residues. Per germline, CDR1 GTSNPN and CDR2 SVGIG (reference sequence). CDR3 sequence (DNA): TGTGCCTCGCGGGGGGGTGGCTCCTACGAGCAGTACTTC. Translated: CASRGGGSYEQYF.

The rearrangement joins TRBV5-6 to TRBJ2-7; D not certain. V was clipped by 2 bases and J by 4 bases, with 13 bases between them. Germline assignment: CDR1 SGHDT and CDR2 YYEEEE. This CDR3 contains 14 residues. CDR3 protein: CASSFPGGWYEQYF. In nucleotides, the CDR3 is TGTGCCAGCAGCTTCCCCGGCGGCTGGTACGAGCAGTACTTC.

In its sample, this clone was seen a few times. This chain uses TRBV5-5 with TRBJ1-5; TRBD1 agrees at 7 bases. The CDR3 is 15 residues long. Trimming at V came to 4 bases and at J to 3 bases, leaving 7 bases not matched to a gene. The germline V gene has CDR1 SGHKS and CDR2 YYEKEE (reference sequence). DNA for the CDR3: TGTGCCAGCAGCACCACGGGACAGATCAATCAGCCCCAGCATTTT. As protein: CASSTTGQINQPQHF.

The chain employs TRBV19 and TRBJ1-1, with 8 bases fitting TRBD1. The ends lost 4 bases at V and 0 bases at J; junction bases unmatched: 10. The CDR3 extends over 17 amino acids. From germline, CDR1 is LNHDA and CDR2 SQIVND (reference sequence). The CDR3 loop reads CASSTGDRPVMNTEAFF. The CDR3 DNA reads TGTGCCAGTAGTACCGGGGACAGGCCGGTAATGAACACTGAAGCTTTCTTT.

The chain recombines TRBV14 with TRBJ1-1; D possibly corresponds to TRBD1 (5 bases). The length of the CDR3 is 14 residues. V dropped 1 base and J dropped 11 bases, with 17 bases sitting between them. Germline-derived CDR1 and CDR2 are SGHDN and FVKESK. The CDR3 sequence is CASSQGGEGQKAFF. The DNA for the CDR3 is TGTGCCAGCAGCCAAGGGGGGGAGGGCCAAAAGGCTTTCTTT.